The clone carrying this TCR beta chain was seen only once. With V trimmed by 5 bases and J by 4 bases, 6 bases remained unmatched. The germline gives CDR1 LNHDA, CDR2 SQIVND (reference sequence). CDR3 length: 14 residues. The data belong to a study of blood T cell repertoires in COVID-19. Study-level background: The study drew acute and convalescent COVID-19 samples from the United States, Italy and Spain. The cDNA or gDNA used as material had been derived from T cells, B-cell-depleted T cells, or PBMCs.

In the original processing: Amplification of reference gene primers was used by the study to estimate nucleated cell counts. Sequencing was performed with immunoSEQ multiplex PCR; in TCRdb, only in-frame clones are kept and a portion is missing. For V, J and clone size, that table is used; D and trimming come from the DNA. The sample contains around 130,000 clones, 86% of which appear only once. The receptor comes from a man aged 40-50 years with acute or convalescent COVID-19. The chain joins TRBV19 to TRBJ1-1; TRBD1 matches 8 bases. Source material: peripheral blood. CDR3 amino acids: CASSGGTGLTEAFF. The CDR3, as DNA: TGTGCCAGTAGTGGTGGGACAGGACTCACTGAAGCTTTCTTT.